A selection of T cell receptor beta chains follows, all from one sample in a study of OX40 agonist ivuxolimab in advanced cancers. Repertoires were generated with immunoSEQ multiplex PCR, while TCRdb's copy carries only in-frame clones and drops some. The sample has fewer than 45,000 clones, over 80% seen once; the top ten hold around 2.7%. Specimen: CD4+ or CD8+ T cells sorted from blood, collected in a trial of the OX40 agonist ivuxolimab. These receptors were obtained from an adult with an advanced solid tumor such as melanoma, head and neck, liver or kidney cancer. Both conserved end residues are part of each CDR3. Fields, in order: CDR3 protein, CDR3 DNA, D gene, clone size, J gene, V gene. D genes are given only for firm matches. Clone size is stated in some rows and not others, as once, few, many or a class when expanded.

CDR3 protein: CASSSTLSSGNTIYF; CDR3 DNA: TGTGCCAGCAGCTCCACCTTGAGCTCTGGAAACACCATATATTTT; D gene: .; clone size: .; J gene: TRBJ1-3; V gene: TRBV11-2
CDR3 protein: CASSSPAGGPAGGYTF; CDR3 DNA: TGTGCCAGCAGCTCCCCCGCCGGGGGGCCGGCTGGTGGCTACACCTTC; D gene: .; clone size: once; J gene: TRBJ1-2; V gene: TRBV7-9
CDR3 protein: CASSKGRAVRTNEKLFF; CDR3 DNA: TGTGCCAGTAGTAAGGGAAGGGCTGTGCGAACTAATGAAAAACTGTTTTTT; D gene: .; clone size: .; J gene: TRBJ1-4; V gene: TRBV19
CDR3 protein: CASTWGVKPGELFF; CDR3 DNA: TGTGCCAGTACGTGGGGGGTAAAACCCGGGGAGCTGTTTTTT; D gene: .; clone size: .; J gene: TRBJ2-2; V gene: TRBV19
CDR3 protein: CASSDRDRGQETQYF; CDR3 DNA: TGTGCCAGTAGTGACCGGGACAGGGGGCAAGAGACCCAGTACTTC; D gene: TRBD1; clone size: .; J gene: TRBJ2-5; V gene: TRBV19
CDR3 protein: CASSGRVVAGELFF; CDR3 DNA: TGTGCCAGCAGTGGCAGGGTAGTTGCCGGGGAGCTGTTTTTT; D gene: .; clone size: .; J gene: TRBJ2-2; V gene: TRBV9
CDR3 protein: CASSVAWGLAANYEQYF; CDR3 DNA: TGTGCCAGTAGTGTCGCATGGGGACTAGCGGCCAACTACGAGCAGTACTTC; D gene: TRBD2; clone size: once; J gene: TRBJ2-7; V gene: TRBV19
CDR3 protein: CASSTQETQYF; CDR3 DNA: TGTGCCAGCTCAACCCAAGAGACCCAGTACTTC; D gene: .; clone size: .; J gene: TRBJ2-5; V gene: TRBV18
CDR3 protein: CASSLGRGEQYF; CDR3 DNA: TGTGCCAGCAGCTTAGGAAGGGGCGAGCAGTACTTC; D gene: .; clone size: medium-sized; J gene: TRBJ2-7; V gene: TRBV7-2
CDR3 protein: CASKTGTPKEAFF; CDR3 DNA: TGTGCCAGCAAGACCGGGACCCCTAAGGAGGCTTTCTTT; D gene: .; clone size: .; J gene: TRBJ1-1; V gene: TRBV6-5
CDR3 protein: CASSLQGAMAGELFF; CDR3 DNA: TGTGCCAGCTCACTACAGGGGGCGATGGCCGGGGAGCTGTTTTTT; D gene: TRBD1; clone size: .; J gene: TRBJ2-2; V gene: TRBV18
CDR3 protein: CAWSLLSEQYF; CDR3 DNA: TGTGCCTGGTCTCTCCTGAGCGAGCAGTACTTC; D gene: .; clone size: .; J gene: TRBJ2-7; V gene: TRBV30
CDR3 protein: CASSLSPSGSRYNEQFF; CDR3 DNA: TGTGCCAGCAGCTTATCCCCGAGCGGGAGCAGATACAATGAGCAGTTCTTC; D gene: TRBD2; clone size: few; J gene: TRBJ2-1; V gene: TRBV7-3
CDR3 protein: CAYRGTGSYEQYF; CDR3 DNA: TGTGCCTACCGGGGGACAGGGTCGTACGAGCAGTACTTC; D gene: TRBD1; clone size: .; J gene: TRBJ2-7; V gene: TRBV5-4
CDR3 protein: CASSSRRGSNEKLFF; CDR3 DNA: TGTGCCAGCAGCTCTCGCCGGGGTTCTAATGAAAAACTGTTTTTT; D gene: .; clone size: .; J gene: TRBJ1-4; V gene: TRBV5-4
CDR3 protein: CASSLGATNEKLFF; CDR3 DNA: TGTGCCAGCAGCTTGGGTGCAACTAATGAAAAACTGTTTTTT; D gene: .; clone size: .; J gene: TRBJ1-4; V gene: TRBV5-6
CDR3 protein: CASSFKGGRNNQPQHF; CDR3 DNA: TGTGCCAGTAGTTTTAAGGGAGGGAGAAACAATCAGCCCCAGCATTTT; D gene: .; clone size: .; J gene: TRBJ1-5; V gene: TRBV19
CDR3 protein: CASSTQANTEAFF; CDR3 DNA: TGTGCCAGCAGTACACAGGCTAACACTGAAGCTTTCTTT; D gene: .; clone size: .; J gene: TRBJ1-1; V gene: TRBV6-4
CDR3 protein: CATSRDTRRLAGGPGGRETQYF; CDR3 DNA: TGTGCCACCAGCAGAGATACCCGGCGACTAGCGGGAGGCCCTGGGGGGCGCGAGACCCAGTACTTC; D gene: TRBD2; clone size: .; J gene: TRBJ2-5; V gene: TRBV15
CDR3 protein: CAITPTSRGYNEQFF; CDR3 DNA: TGTGCCATCACCCCAACTAGTAGGGGTTACAATGAGCAGTTCTTC; D gene: .; clone size: .; J gene: TRBJ2-1; V gene: TRBV10-3
CDR3 protein: CASSEGMRNYGYTF; CDR3 DNA: TGTGCCAGCAGTGAGGGAATGAGGAACTATGGCTACACCTTC; D gene: .; clone size: .; J gene: TRBJ1-2; V gene: TRBV2
CDR3 protein: CASKTRLNTGELFF; CDR3 DNA: TGTGCCAGCAAGACGCGGCTGAACACCGGGGAGCTGTTTTTT; D gene: .; clone size: few; J gene: TRBJ2-2; V gene: TRBV2
CDR3 protein: CASSLPGGANTGELFF; CDR3 DNA: TGTGCCAGCAGCTTACCGGGAGGCGCGAACACCGGGGAGCTGTTTTTT; D gene: TRBD2; clone size: .; J gene: TRBJ2-2; V gene: TRBV7-3
CDR3 protein: CASSPGESSYNEQFF; CDR3 DNA: TGTGCCAGCAGCCCGGGGGAGAGCTCCTACAATGAGCAGTTCTTC; D gene: .; clone size: .; J gene: TRBJ2-1; V gene: TRBV7-9
CDR3 protein: CASRPGGEDIQYF; CDR3 DNA: TGTGCCAGCAGACCCGGGGGGGAGGACATTCAGTACTTC; D gene: TRBD2; clone size: .; J gene: TRBJ2-4; V gene: TRBV11-3
CDR3 protein: CAISEGVLDYGYTF; CDR3 DNA: TGTGCCATCAGTGAAGGGGTTTTGGACTATGGCTACACCTTC; D gene: .; clone size: .; J gene: TRBJ1-2; V gene: TRBV10-3
CDR3 protein: CSARRQAEAFF; CDR3 DNA: TGCAGTGCTAGGCGGCAGGCTGAAGCTTTCTTT; D gene: .; clone size: few; J gene: TRBJ1-1; V gene: TRBV20-1
CDR3 protein: CASTEDRMYGYTF; CDR3 DNA: TGTGCCAGCACCGAAGACAGGATGTATGGCTACACCTTC; D gene: .; clone size: once; J gene: TRBJ1-2; V gene: TRBV28
CDR3 protein: CASSRDQGTTEAFF; CDR3 DNA: TGTGCCAGCAGCCGCGACCAGGGGACCACTGAAGCTTTCTTT; D gene: .; clone size: .; J gene: TRBJ1-1; V gene: TRBV7-6
CDR3 protein: CSVAVVRPGNEQFF; CDR3 DNA: TGCAGCGTTGCAGTGGTGCGCCCTGGGAATGAGCAGTTCTTC; D gene: .; clone size: once; J gene: TRBJ2-1; V gene: TRBV29-1
CDR3 protein: CAWSLLTSGYSDTQYF; CDR3 DNA: TGTGCCTGGAGTTTATTAACTAGCGGGTATTCAGATACGCAGTATTTT; D gene: TRBD2; clone size: .; J gene: TRBJ2-3; V gene: TRBV30
CDR3 protein: CASSLRGPEAFF; CDR3 DNA: TGTGCCAGCAGCCTCAGGGGACCCGAAGCTTTCTTT; D gene: .; clone size: .; J gene: TRBJ1-1; V gene: TRBV21-1
CDR3 protein: CASTRRSDEKLFF; CDR3 DNA: TGTGCCAGTACCCGCCGCAGCGATGAAAAACTGTTTTTT; D gene: .; clone size: .; J gene: TRBJ1-4; V gene: TRBV19
CDR3 protein: CASSTRSSIIPQETQYF; CDR3 DNA: TGTGCCAGCAGCACCCGGAGCTCCATAATCCCTCAAGAGACCCAGTACTTC; D gene: .; clone size: .; J gene: TRBJ2-5; V gene: TRBV7-2
CDR3 protein: CASQGLAGGSSSYEQYF; CDR3 DNA: TGCGCCAGCCAGGGACTAGCGGGAGGCTCTAGCTCCTACGAGCAGTACTTC; D gene: TRBD2; clone size: .; J gene: TRBJ2-7; V gene: TRBV10-2
CDR3 protein: CASSLDLGSTDTQYF; CDR3 DNA: TGTGCCAGCAGCTTGGATTTGGGAAGCACAGATACGCAGTATTTT; D gene: .; clone size: once; J gene: TRBJ2-3; V gene: TRBV5-7
CDR3 protein: CASSQPGLAGEGSYNEQFF; CDR3 DNA: TGTGCCAGCAGTCAACCGGGACTAGCGGGAGAAGGGTCCTACAATGAGCAGTTCTTC; D gene: TRBD2; clone size: once; J gene: TRBJ2-1; V gene: TRBV28
CDR3 protein: CASTPALGSDYEQYF; CDR3 DNA: TGTGCCAGCACCCCGGCCTTAGGGAGCGACTACGAGCAGTACTTC; D gene: .; clone size: .; J gene: TRBJ2-7; V gene: TRBV11-3
CDR3 protein: CSADRDYYEQYF; CDR3 DNA: TGCAGCGCCGACAGGGATTATTACGAGCAGTACTTC; D gene: TRBD1; clone size: .; J gene: TRBJ2-7; V gene: TRBV29-1
CDR3 protein: CASSTYGRRSGYTF; CDR3 DNA: TGTGCCAGCAGCACCTACGGACGGCGCTCTGGCTACACCTTC; D gene: .; clone size: .; J gene: TRBJ1-2; V gene: TRBV27
CDR3 protein: CASSELPRPYEQYF; CDR3 DNA: TGTGCCAGCAGCGAATTACCACGGCCCTACGAGCAGTACTTC; D gene: .; clone size: .; J gene: TRBJ2-7; V gene: TRBV2
CDR3 protein: CAISYTNYEQYF; CDR3 DNA: TGTGCCATCAGTTACACAAACTACGAGCAGTACTTC; D gene: .; clone size: .; J gene: TRBJ2-7; V gene: TRBV10-3